A selection of T cell receptor beta chains follows, all from one sample in a study of beta chain features in type 1 diabetes. The method was immunoSEQ multiplex PCR; TCRdb's version includes in-frame clones alone and lacks a portion of them. The sample yields hundreds of thousands of clones, approximately 31% seen once. Sequencing was carried out using naive CD4+ T cells from blood. The origin of the receptors is a man between 18 and 35 years old in good health. Each CDR3 is given with its conserved first and last residue. A D gene is named only where the DNA matches it firmly. Size values are once, few and many counts, or a class for expanded clones, and some rows have none.

d_gene	j_gene	abundance	v_gene	CDR3nt	CDR3aa
-	TRBJ2-6	-	TRBV18	TGTGCCAGCTCACCACCGTTGGGACAACTCTCTCCTGGGGCCAACGTCCTGACTTTC	CASSPPLGQLSPGANVLTF
TRBD2	TRBJ2-6	-	TRBV15	TGTGCCACCAGCCTTGGGGGGGAGCGTGAGTCTGGGGCCAACGTCCTGACTTTC	CATSLGGERESGANVLTF
TRBD1	TRBJ2-5	few	TRBV30	TGTGCCTGGAGTGTTAGGCGACAGGGTTCGGAGACCCAGTACTTC	CAWSVRRQGSETQYF
-	TRBJ2-1	few	TRBV27	TGTGCCAGCAGTTTATCGGGACTGGGTGAGCAGTTCTTC	CASSLSGLGEQFF
-	TRBJ2-1	few	TRBV28	TGTGCCAGCAGTCCTCATGGGGGAGGCTCCTACAATGAGCAGTTCTTC	CASSPHGGGSYNEQFF
-	TRBJ2-6	few	TRBV18	TGTGCCAGCTCACCATTGATCAGGGAGTCTTTTCGCCCTGGGGCCAACGTCCTGACTTTC	CASSPLIRESFRPGANVLTF
-	TRBJ2-3	few	TRBV28	TGTGCCAGCCGCGTCCCGGGCAGACCAGATACGCAGTATTTT	CASRVPGRPDTQYF
-	TRBJ2-3	few	TRBV29-1	TGCAGCGTCGCAGAGGGGGGCACAGATACGCAGTATTTT	CSVAEGGTDTQYF
-	TRBJ2-5	-	TRBV5-4	TGTGCCAGCAGCTTGGAGACGCGGCAAGAGACCCAGTACTTC	CASSLETRQETQYF
-	TRBJ1-2	-	TRBV20-1	TGCAGTGCGAACTATGGCTACACCTTC	CSANYGYTF
TRBD1	TRBJ2-2	-	TRBV18	TGTGCCAGCTCATCGCTACAGGGGTACACCGGGGAGCTGTTTTTT	CASSSLQGYTGELFF
-	TRBJ2-4	-	TRBV9	TGTGCCAGCAGCGTAGGGACAGAAAACATTCAGTACTTC	CASSVGTENIQYF
-	TRBJ1-1	-	TRBV5-1	TGCGCCAGCAGCTTGGTTGGGACGATGAACACTGAAGCTTTCTTT	CASSLVGTMNTEAFF
TRBD2	TRBJ2-3	-	TRBV15	TGTGCCACCAGCAGGGGGACTAGCGGGACAGATACGCAGTATTTT	CATSRGTSGTDTQYF
TRBD1	TRBJ2-4	few	TRBV30	TGTGCCTGGAGTCGCCTTCCGGGACAGGGGTACTTC	CAWSRLPGQGYF
TRBD1	TRBJ2-1	-	TRBV27	TGTGCCAGCAGTTGGGGAACTGACAGGGGGCTCCAAAGGGGGTACAATGAGCAGTTCTTC	CASSWGTDRGLQRGYNEQFF